This record looks at one TCR beta chain sequence and its context. This specimen comes from a study of blood T cell repertoires in COVID-19. The wider study: In each case, the material was cDNA or gDNA derived from T cells, B-cell-depleted T cells, or PBMCs.

Only in-frame clones appear in the TCRdb table, and some are missing; sequencing was by immunoSEQ multiplex PCR. In the table there are roughly 500,000 clones, approximately 85% of which are singletons. The CDR3 is made up of 13 amino acids. V dropped 6 bases and J dropped 5 bases, with 11 bases sitting between them. Germline assignment: CDR1 MNHNY and CDR2 SVGAGI (reference sequence). The clonotype originates from a human donor in a cohort sampled during active COVID-19. The sequenced sample was peripheral blood. The chain links TRBV6-6 to TRBJ1-5; D unresolved. The CDR3 region is CASRLETYQPQHF. The CDR3, as DNA: TGTGCCAGCAGACTAGAGACCTATCAGCCCCAGCATTTT.